Below, 25 T cell receptor beta chains from the same sample are listed, as sequenced in a study of monozygotic twins with inflammatory bowel disease. TCRdb re-called the 5' RACE reads, yielding one record per CDR3 amino acid sequence without DNA. The sample table sets out about 210,000 distinct CDR3 sequences. The specimen was blood. All receptors come from a human donor with ulcerative colitis or Crohn's disease, or a healthy co-twin of an affected twin (not recorded which).

V usage is TRBV21-1 and J usage is TRBJ1-5. TRBV21-1 is designated a pseudogene. This CDR3 region has 15 residues. The CDR3 loop reads CASSKGRASWGPQHF.

The CDR3 spells CASSPRGAGGNNEQFF. The genes are TRBV5-1 and TRBJ2-1; TCRdb's D call, TRBD2, is unchecked because there is no DNA. This CDR3 region has 16 residues. CDR1 is SGHRS, CDR2 YFSETQ, per germline. Looking up the rest from reference TRBV5-1 and TRBJ2-1 gives the full variable domain: KAGVTQTPRYLIKTRGQQVTLSCSPISGHRSVSWYQQTPGQGLQFLFEYFSETQRNKGNFPGRFSGRQFSNSRSEMNVSTLELGDSALYLCASSPRGAGGNNEQFFGPGTRLTVL.

CDR3 sequence reads: CASSSSPSVGEKLFF. V usage is TRBV11-2 and J usage is TRBJ1-4. From germline, CDR1 is SGHAT and CDR2 FQNNGV. CDR3 size: 15 residues.

The chain couples TRBV5-1 to TRBJ1-5; TCRdb proposes TRBD1, but this gene call is untestable without DNA. Germline CDR1 and CDR2: SGHRS and YFSETQ. The CDR3 covers 14 residues. CDR3 sequence: CASSLLPREQPQHF.

The rearrangement joins TRBV7-9 to TRBJ1-5. The CDR3 sequence is 13 residues long. Germline V CDR1 and CDR2: SEHNR, FQNEAQ (reference sequence). This chain's CDR3 is CASSLGTDQPQHF.

V and J are TRBV19 and TRBJ1-1; TCRdb selects TRBD1, and the lack of DNA leaves this call unchecked. This CDR3 contains 13 residues. The germline CDR1 and CDR2 sequences are LNHDA and SQIVND (reference sequence). The chain's CDR3 is CASSISGATEAFF.

This sequence joins TRBV5-6 and TRBJ1-2. This CDR3 comprises 11 residues. Germline CDR1 SGHDT, CDR2 YYEEEE. CDR3 sequence reads: CASSRDLGYTF.

The J gene is TRBJ2-2, the V gene TRBV5-1; with no DNA, the TCRdb D assignment of TRBD1 cannot be verified. Germline CDR1 reads SGHRS; CDR2 reads YFSETQ. This CDR3 region has 17 residues. CDR3 loop: CASSSPGTGTNTGELFF. The variable domain in full, with the rest retrieved from reference TRBV5-1 and TRBJ2-2, is KAGVTQTPRYLIKTRGQQVTLSCSPISGHRSVSWYQQTPGQGLQFLFEYFSETQRNKGNFPGRFSGRQFSNSRSEMNVSTLELGDSALYLCASSSPGTGTNTGELFFGEGSRLTVL.

The chain joins TRBV11-2 to TRBJ2-1; without DNA, the TCRdb call of TRBD1 cannot be checked. Germline assignment: CDR1 SGHAT and CDR2 FQNNGV. The length of the CDR3 is 14 residues. CDR3 sequence: CASSLLQGTDEQFF.

The chain uses TRBV11-2 and TRBJ2-1; without DNA, the TCRdb call of TRBD1 cannot be checked. CDR3 length equals 15 residues. CDR1 is SGHAT and CDR2 is FQNNGV in the germline V gene. CDR3 amino acids: CASSLVVGARNEQFF.

Here the CDR3 reads CASSLAQGSTDTQYF. V usage is TRBV5-1 and J usage is TRBJ2-3; TCRdb designates TRBD1, a call that cannot be tested without DNA. Germline V gives CDR1 SGHRS, CDR2 YFSETQ. The CDR3 contains 15 residues.

This chain connects TRBV7-2 to TRBJ1-6. This CDR3 spans 12 amino acids. The germline V gene has CDR1 SGHTA and CDR2 FQGNSA. Here the CDR3 reads CASSFHNSPLHF.

The V call is TRBV5-1, the J call TRBJ2-3; with no DNA, the TCRdb D assignment of TRBD1 cannot be verified. This CDR3 contains 13 residues. CDR1 is SGHRS, CDR2 YFSETQ, per germline. CDR3: CASRQLQGDTQYF. Using reference TRBV5-1 and TRBJ2-3 for the parts outside the CDR3, the full variable domain is KAGVTQTPRYLIKTRGQQVTLSCSPISGHRSVSWYQQTPGQGLQFLFEYFSETQRNKGNFPGRFSGRQFSNSRSEMNVSTLELGDSALYLCASRQLQGDTQYFGPGTRLTVL.

This chain joins TRBV20-1 and TRBJ1-6; TCRdb selects TRBD1, and the lack of DNA leaves this call unchecked. Looked up from germline, CDR1 is DFQATT and CDR2 is SNEGSKA (reference sequence). The CDR3 is made up of 13 amino acids. The CDR3 is CSATGEGNSPLHF.

CDR3 residues: CASSLIGDTQYF. The chain couples TRBV5-1 to TRBJ2-3. Germline assignment: CDR1 SGHRS and CDR2 YFSETQ. This CDR3 comprises 12 residues.

The CDR3 reads CASSVEGGRGGYEQFF. V gene TRBV9 combines with J gene TRBJ2-1; TCRdb outputs TRBD2, but without DNA this stays unchecked. This CDR3 contains 16 residues. Germline CDR1 is SGDLS and CDR2 is YYNGEE.

This chain connects TRBV12-3 or TRBV12-4 to TRBJ2-2; without DNA, the TCRdb call of TRBD2 cannot be checked. The CDR3 totals 15 residues. CDR3: CASSPQAGGTGELFF.

V and J are TRBV6-6 and TRBJ1-1. Germline values: CDR1 MNHNY, CDR2 SVGAGI (reference sequence). There are 14 residues in the CDR3. CDR3: CASSLKDMNTEAFF.

The CDR3 protein is CASSQDPWGRETQYF. This chain links TRBV3-1 with TRBJ2-5. Germline lookup yields CDR1 LGHDT and CDR2 YNNKEL (reference sequence). The CDR3 consists of 15 residues.

The chain recombines TRBV5-4 with TRBJ1-6. Germline values: CDR1 SGHNT, CDR2 YYREEE (reference sequence). There are 15 residues in the CDR3. The chain's CDR3 is CASSLEQRWNSPLHF.

This chain connects TRBV5-1 to TRBJ1-2. The germline V gene encodes CDR1 SGHRS and CDR2 YFSETQ. The length of the CDR3 is 13 residues. Here the CDR3 reads CASSLLGRYGYTF.

The chain carries TRBV12-3 or TRBV12-4 and TRBJ2-4; TCRdb selects TRBD2, and the lack of DNA leaves this call unchecked. This CDR3 contains 14 residues. This CDR3 is CASSFGGLGDIQYF.

The chain carries TRBV7-8 and TRBJ1-2; TCRdb reports TRBD1, a call that lacks DNA to check it against. This CDR3 has 14 residues. Looked up from germline, CDR1 is SGHVS and CDR2 is FQNEAQ. CDR3 residues: CASSFGRGYYGYTF.

The chain links TRBV10-3 to TRBJ1-1; TCRdb's D gene call, TRBD1, goes unchecked for lack of DNA. Germline-derived CDR1 and CDR2 are ENHRY and SYGVKD. The length of the CDR3 is 19 residues. CDR3 protein: CAISGMRIDRGIRNTEAFF.

The chain carries TRBV3-1 and TRBJ1-5. CDR3 length: 14 residues. CDR1 is LGHDT, CDR2 YNNKEL, per germline (reference sequence). CDR3 sequence reads: CASSLGREPQPQHF.